The 17 T cell receptor beta chains below were found in one sample sequenced in a study of shared clonotypes between healthy human individuals. CD8 cells classed as naive were CD45RO-negative and positively selected for CCR7, excluding terminally differentiated effector memory CD45RA+ cells. Sequenced by immunoSEQ multiplex PCR; TCRdb stores in-frame clones only, minus some. The table lists just over 2,000,000 clones, about 94% of them singletons, with roughly 1.1% in the top ten. Sequenced sample: naive CD8+ T cells sorted from blood. The receptors here all came from a man aged 18 to 29 in good health.

The V gene is TRBV27, the J gene TRBJ1-2; D is possibly TRBD1 (6 bases). The CDR3 length is 15 residues. Germline V lookup: CDR1 MNHEY, CDR2 SMNVEV (reference sequence). With 3 bases removed from V and 0 bases from J, the gap between germline ends came to 11 bases. DNA of the CDR3: TGTGCCAGCAGTTTGGGGGCAGGGACTAACTATGGCTACACCTTC. It yields the protein CASSLGAGTNYGYTF.

The chain is built from TRBV2 and TRBJ2-3; 8 bases are shared with TRBD1. Unmatched junction bases numbered 9, after V lost 3 bases and J lost 4 bases. The CDR3 sequence is 16 residues long. CDR1 and CDR2 from the germline V gene are SNHLY and FYNNEI. The CDR3 sequence is CASSDWDRLRADTQYF. The CDR3 DNA is TGTGCCAGCAGTGATTGGGACAGGCTGCGGGCAGATACGCAGTATTTT.

The rearrangement links TRBV2 to TRBJ1-2; tentative D call: TRBD1 (6 bases). The germline V gene encodes CDR1 SNHLY and CDR2 FYNNEI. The CDR3 is 12 amino acids. V shed 6 bases and J shed 3 bases, with 8 bases lying between them. CDR3 protein: CASRGQYYGYTF. The CDR3 nucleotides are TGTGCCAGCAGGGGACAATACTATGGCTACACCTTC.

J is TRBJ2-1 and V is TRBV7-9; 10 nucleotides line up with TRBD2. This CDR3 is 15 amino acids long. V shed 3 bases and J 9 bases; nucleotides not matched to a gene: 8. Germline CDR1 SEHNR, CDR2 FQNEAQ (reference sequence). CDR3 DNA sequence: TGTGCCAGCAGCTTCCCCCTAGCGGGAGACGGTGAGCAGTTCTTC. This sequence encodes CASSFPLAGDGEQFF.

This chain connects TRBV6-4 to TRBJ2-2; TRBD2 aligns across 7 bases. CDR1 MRHNA and CDR2 SNTAGT come from the germline V gene. Unmatched junction bases numbered 8, after V lost 6 bases and J lost 7 bases. The CDR3 covers 14 residues. The CDR3 DNA sequence: TGTGCCAGCAGCAGGGATAGGGAGGGCGGGGAGCTGTTTTTT. Encoded protein: CASSRDREGGELFF.

A note on this clone: The sample has other DNA sequences that encode this CDR3 too. V usage is TRBV6-5 and J usage is TRBJ1-1, with TRBD1 as a possible D gene (5 bases). The length of the CDR3 is 12 residues. Germline V CDR1 and CDR2: MNHEY, SVGAGI. With 5 bases removed from V and 4 bases from J, the gap between germline ends came to 8 bases. The CDR3 region has the DNA TGTGCCAGCAGTCCCCAGGGCACTGAAGCTTTCTTT. It encodes CASSPQGTEAFF.

V and J are TRBV6-5 and TRBJ1-2, with a possible D match to TRBD1 (6 bases). The CDR3 runs 15 residues. Per germline, CDR1 MNHEY and CDR2 SVGAGI. V was trimmed by 1 base and J by 8 bases, leaving 17 bases between them. The CDR3 coding sequence is TGTGCCAGCAGTTACTACAGGGAGAGCGTCGGGGGCTACACCTTC. Amino acid sequence: CASSYYRESVGGYTF.

The chain employs TRBV6-5 and TRBJ2-1; D gene ambiguous. CDR1 is MNHEY, CDR2 SVGAGI, per germline. Trimming cost V 2 bases and J 9 bases, with 14 bases left between them. The CDR3 has 14 residues. The CDR3 bases are TGTGCCAGCAGTTACGCCTTAGGCATTTCTGAGCAGTTCTTC. Protein: CASSYALGISEQFF.

V gene TRBV5-1 combines with J gene TRBJ2-7; D remains ambiguous. Trimming left V 0 bases short and J 4 bases short, with 8 bases between. Germline lookup yields CDR1 SGHRS and CDR2 YFSETQ. The CDR3 runs to 13 residues. The CDR3 DNA follows: TGCGCCAGCAGCTTGGACTCCTGGTACGAGCAGTACTTC. Its translation is CASSLDSWYEQYF.

V usage is TRBV5-6 and J usage is TRBJ1-6; TRBD1 matches 8 bases. The CDR3 extends over 14 amino acids. Germline V gives CDR1 SGHDT, CDR2 YYEEEE. Trimming took 1 base from V and 7 from J; bases not matched to a gene: 1. This CDR3 is CASSLQGANSPLHF. As DNA, the CDR3 is TGTGCCAGCAGCTTGCAGGGGGCAAATTCACCCCTCCACTTT.

The chain couples TRBV2 to TRBJ1-5; 8 bases are shared with TRBD1. V lost 4 bases and J lost 0; bases outside the gene matches: 11. Germline V CDR1 and CDR2: SNHLY, FYNNEI. The CDR3 covers 18 residues. The DNA of the CDR3 is TGTGCCAGCAGTGCCAACTTAGGGGACAGGAATAGCAATCAGCCCCAGCATTTT. It codes for CASSANLGDRNSNQPQHF.

This sequence joins TRBV15 and TRBJ2-2, with D tentatively TRBD1 (5 bases). V lost 1 base to trimming and J lost 5 bases, with 11 bases between them. Per germline, CDR1 LNHNV and CDR2 YYDKDF (reference sequence). The CDR3 is 15 amino acids. CDR3 in amino acids: CATSRGDAGTGELFF. The CDR3 DNA reads TGTGCCACCAGCAGAGGTGACGCAGGGACCGGGGAGCTGTTTTTT. The entire variable domain, with the rest obtained from reference TRBV15 and TRBJ2-2, is as follows: DAMVIQNPRYQVTQFGKPVTLSCSQTLNHNVMYWYQQKSSQAPKLLFHYYDKDFNNEADTPDNFQSRRPNTSFCFLDIRSPGLGDTAMYLCATSRGDAGTGELFFGEGSRLTVL.

The chain has TRBV15 and TRBJ2-3; a weak D match, TRBD1 (6 bases). Trimming removed 4 bases from V and 4 bases from J, with 12 bases in between. The germline V gene encodes CDR1 LNHNV and CDR2 YYDKDF (reference sequence). The CDR3 is made up of 14 amino acids. The CDR3 DNA sequence: TGTGCCACCAGCACCCGTCCAGGGGCAGATACGCAGTATTTT. This gives the protein CATSTRPGADTQYF. The full variable domain, completed using reference TRBV15 and TRBJ2-3, is DAMVIQNPRYQVTQFGKPVTLSCSQTLNHNVMYWYQQKSSQAPKLLFHYYDKDFNNEADTPDNFQSRRPNTSFCFLDIRSPGLGDTAMYLCATSTRPGADTQYFGPGTRLTVL.

The rearrangement links TRBV5-5 to TRBJ2-7, with TRBD1 identical over 7 bases. This CDR3 comprises 14 residues. V shed 4 bases and J 7 bases; nucleotides not matched to a gene: 11. Per germline, CDR1 SGHKS and CDR2 YYEKEE (reference sequence). For the CDR3, the DNA is TGTGCCAGCAGCCACAGGGGTGCATTGGAAGAGCAGTACTTC. Translating it yields CASSHRGALEEQYF. Looking up the rest from reference TRBV5-5 and TRBJ2-7 gives the full variable domain: DAGVTQSPTHLIKTRGQQVTLRCSPISGHKSVSWYQQVLGQGPQFIFQYYEKEERGRGNFPDRFSARQFPNYSSELNVNALLLGDSALYLCASSHRGALEEQYFGPGTRLTVT.

J is TRBJ2-7 and V is TRBV29-1; 7 bases line up with TRBD1. The trim removed 7 bases at V and 2 bases at J, leaving 8 bases unmatched. The CDR3 runs to 13 residues. The V gene's germline CDR1 is SQVTM and CDR2 ANQGSEA. The CDR3 sequence: CSAQGQDPYEQYF. CDR3 DNA sequence: TGCAGCGCCCAAGGACAGGACCCCTACGAGCAGTACTTC.

The chain employs TRBV7-8 and TRBJ2-3, with 14 bases matching TRBD2. The CDR3 spans 15 residues. The germline V gene encodes CDR1 SGHVS and CDR2 FQNEAQ. After removal of 6 bases from V and 5 bases from J, the junction contained 4 bases not matched to a gene. Here the CDR3 reads CASSPGTSGGDTQYF. The CDR3 DNA sequence: TGTGCCAGCAGTCCCGGGACTAGCGGGGGAGATACGCAGTATTTT. Complete variable domain (other parts from reference TRBV7-8 and TRBJ2-3): GAGVSQSPRYKVAKRGQDVALRCDPISGHVSLFWYQQALGQGPEFLTYFQNEAQLDKSGLPSDRFFAERPEGSVSTLKIQRTQQEDSAVYLCASSPGTSGGDTQYFGPGTRLTVL.

The chain links TRBV7-3 to TRBJ2-2, with no clear D. With 1 base removed from V and 6 bases from J, the gap between germline ends came to 6 bases. The CDR3 has 13 residues. Germline V CDR1 and CDR2: SGHTA, FQGTGA. CDR3 sequence (DNA): TGTGCCAGCAGCTTAAATATCGCCGGGGAGCTGTTTTTT. This gives the protein CASSLNIAGELFF.